The rows below give T cell receptor beta chains drawn from one sample of a study of post-analysis software for immune sequencing data. Using its own MiXCR run on the PCR reads, TCRdb lists one record per CDR3 protein. The data show under 900,000 distinct CDR3 sequences, with roughly 50% seen just once and under 6% held by the top ten. The specimen sequenced was blood. The receptors originated from a girl aged 10 to 17 with multiple sclerosis. Each CDR3 is given with its conserved first and last residue. The D gene is left open where the match is weak. A row's size may be missing; if present it is once, few, many or a size class.

size | J | V | D | CDR3 | DNA
NA | TRBJ2-1 | TRBV20-1 | TRBD2 | CSAGLAGGNNEQFF | TGCAGTGCTGGACTAGCGGGAGGGAACAATGAGCAGTTCTTC
few | TRBJ1-2 | TRBV5-1 | NA | CASSFGGLTERGYTF | TGCGCCAGCAGTTTCGGGGGGCTTACCGAAAGGGGCTACACCTTC
NA | TRBJ2-1 | TRBV6-2/TRBV6-3 | TRBD2 | CASRATSVEQFF | TGTGCCAGCAGGGCAACTAGCGTTGAGCAGTTCTTC
once | TRBJ1-2 | TRBV29-1 | NA | CSVYREDYGYTF | TGCAGCGTGTACAGGGAAGACTATGGCTACACCTTC
few | TRBJ2-2 | TRBV20-1 | TRBD2 | CSAQPPGLGGDGELFF | TGCAGTGCTCAACCACCGGGACTAGGTGGAGACGGGGAGCTGTTTTTT
NA | TRBJ2-1 | TRBV5-1 | TRBD1 | CASSLELRTGRFGGEQFF | TGCGCCAGCAGCTTGGAGCTTAGGACAGGGCGGTTTGGTGGTGAGCAGTTCTTC
few | TRBJ1-2 | TRBV10-3 | NA | CAISGLQGYYGYTF | TGTGCCATCAGTGGCTTACAGGGCTACTATGGCTACACCTTC
NA | TRBJ2-5 | TRBV7-9 | NA | CASSHNPRLLQETQYF | TGTGCCAGCAGCCACAATCCGAGGCTCCTCCAAGAGACCCAGTACTTC
NA | TRBJ2-7 | TRBV5-4 | NA | CASSVGQHYEQYF | TGTGCCAGCAGCGTCGGACAGCACTACGAGCAGTACTTC
few | TRBJ2-7 | TRBV20-1 | NA | CSARQGRSYEQYF | TGCAGTGCTAGACAGGGGAGGTCCTACGAGCAGTACTTC
NA | TRBJ1-4 | TRBV12-3/TRBV12-4 | NA | CASRPLDQKGEKLFF | TGTGCCAGCAGACCCCTGGACCAGAAGGGTGAAAAACTGTTTTTT
NA | TRBJ2-7 | TRBV6-5 | NA | CAARESRPSYEQYF | TGTGCAGCGAGGGAGAGCAGGCCCTCCTACGAGCAGTACTTC
NA | TRBJ2-5 | TRBV5-1 | NA | CASSLRSTGLETQYF | TGCGCCAGCAGCTTGAGGTCGACGGGTTTAGAGACCCAGTACTTC
NA | TRBJ2-6 | TRBV6-2/TRBV6-3 | NA | CASSSGGTGANVLTF | TGTGCCAGCAGTTCTGGGGGTACGGGGGCCAACGTCCTGACTTTC
NA | TRBJ2-4 | TRBV9 | NA | CASSVGPKKNIQYF | TGTGCCAGCAGCGTAGGACCCAAAAAAAACATTCAGTACTTC
NA | TRBJ2-5 | TRBV3-1 | NA | CASSPPGSGETQYF | TGTGCCAGCAGCCCCCCCGGGAGTGGCGAGACCCAGTACTTC
NA | TRBJ1-2 | TRBV3-1 | TRBD1 | CASRETGVTYGYTF | TGTGCCAGCAGAGAGACAGGGGTGACCTATGGCTACACCTTC
NA | TRBJ2-1 | TRBV7-9 | TRBD2 | CASSSRTSGHRGGNEQFF | TGTGCCAGCAGCTCAAGGACTAGCGGACACAGAGGGGGTAATGAGCAGTTCTTC
few | TRBJ1-6 | TRBV27 | NA | CASSYRGSPLHF | TGTGCCAGCAGCTATCGGGGTTCACCCCTCCACTTT
few | TRBJ2-7 | TRBV5-5 | NA | CASSFDWAYEQYF | TGTGCCAGCAGCTTCGACTGGGCCTACGAGCAGTACTTC
NA | TRBJ2-1 | TRBV5-1 | TRBD1 | CASSLADRGHNEQFF | TGCGCCAGCAGCTTGGCGGACAGGGGGCACAATGAGCAGTTCTTC
NA | TRBJ2-6 | TRBV9 | NA | CASSLQRGGANVLTF | TGTGCCAGCAGCCTTCAAAGGGGGGGGGCCAACGTCCTGACTTTC
NA | TRBJ2-5 | TRBV10-3 | NA | CATAGGAYQETQYF | TGTGCCACTGCTGGGGGCGCGTACCAAGAGACCCAGTACTTC
NA | TRBJ1-2 | TRBV25-1 | NA | CASSDNIDYGYTF | TGTGCCAGCAGTGACAACATTGACTATGGCTACACCTTC
NA | TRBJ2-6 | TRBV6-1 | NA | CASRSRGALSGANVLTF | TGTGCCAGCAGGTCGAGAGGGGCACTCTCTGGGGCCAACGTCCTGACTTTC
few | TRBJ2-7 | TRBV5-1 | TRBD2 | CASRSRSGRFYEQYF | TGCGCCAGCAGGTCCCGTAGCGGGAGGTTCTACGAGCAGTACTTC
NA | TRBJ1-2 | TRBV20-1 | TRBD1 | CSASPGQAYGYTF | TGCAGTGCTAGCCCGGGACAGGCCTATGGCTACACCTTC
NA | TRBJ2-7 | TRBV7-9 | NA | CASSFGFTNEQYF | TGTGCCAGCAGCTTCGGATTCACCAACGAGCAGTACTTC
NA | TRBJ2-2 | TRBV7-2 | NA | CASSLWGLPTGELFF | TGTGCCAGCAGCTTATGGGGGTTACCCACCGGGGAGCTGTTTTTT
once | TRBJ2-7 | TRBV12-3/TRBV12-4 | NA | CASSQIYSSYGQYF | TGTGCCAGCAGCCAGATCTATAGCTCCTACGGGCAGTACTTC
NA | TRBJ2-5 | TRBV20-1 | TRBD1 | CSARDRTGPQETQYF | TGCAGTGCTAGAGACAGGACAGGGCCCCAAGAGACCCAGTACTTC
NA | TRBJ2-3 | TRBV29-1 | TRBD1 | CSAVGQGGTDTQYF | TGCAGCGCCGTAGGACAGGGCGGCACAGATACGCAGTATTTT
NA | TRBJ2-3 | TRBV3-1 | NA | CASSQFGDSPIDTQYF | TGTGCCAGCAGCCAATTCGGGGACTCCCCAATCGATACGCAGTATTTT
NA | TRBJ1-2 | TRBV7-9 | NA | CASSSIGNYGYTF | TGTGCCAGCAGCTCGATAGGGAACTATGGCTACACCTTC
few | TRBJ1-5 | TRBV29-1 | TRBD1 | CSVGEGARQPQHF | TGCAGCGTTGGAGAGGGGGCTCGGCAGCCCCAGCATTTT
NA | TRBJ1-5 | TRBV7-2 | NA | CASSLGLYSNQPQHF | TGTGCCAGCAGCTTAGGCCTCTATAGCAATCAGCCCCAGCATTTT
NA | TRBJ2-3 | TRBV20-1 | NA | CSARPRPATDTQYF | TGCAGTGCTAGACCCCGACCAGCCACAGATACGCAGTATTTT
NA | TRBJ2-5 | TRBV5-1 | NA | CASNRLTGVQETQYF | TGCGCCAGCAACCGCCTGACAGGAGTCCAAGAGACCCAGTACTTC
NA | TRBJ2-1 | TRBV30 | NA | CAWSRGASYNEQFF | TGTGCCTGGAGCCGGGGGGCCTCCTACAATGAGCAGTTCTTC
NA | TRBJ2-3 | TRBV20-1 | TRBD1 | CSAPSVGQGGDTQYF | TGCAGTGCACCCTCGGTAGGACAGGGGGGAGATACGCAGTATTTT
NA | TRBJ2-1 | TRBV10-3 | NA | CAIGKQGRSYNEQFF | TGTGCCATCGGTAAACAGGGTCGCTCCTACAATGAGCAGTTCTTC
NA | TRBJ2-3 | TRBV20-1 | NA | CSARWGFTDTQYF | TGCAGTGCTAGATGGGGGTTCACAGATACGCAGTATTTT
once | TRBJ1-6 | TRBV25-1 | TRBD1 | CASRDSWNSPLHF | TGTGCCAGCCGGGACAGCTGGAATTCACCCCTCCACTTT
NA | TRBJ2-5 | TRBV6-2/TRBV6-3 | NA | CASSYSDSRYNEQYF | TGTGCCAGCAGTTACTCGGACTCCCGCTACAATGAGCAGTACTTC
NA | TRBJ2-1 | TRBV5-1 | NA | CASSLAGVAAEQFF | TGCGCCAGCAGCTTGGCGGGAGTGGCGGCTGAGCAGTTCTTC
few | TRBJ2-7 | TRBV5-1 | TRBD1 | CASSRGQQSSYEQYF | TGCGCCAGCAGCCGGGGACAGCAAAGCTCCTACGAGCAGTACTTC
NA | TRBJ2-5 | TRBV29-1 | TRBD2 | CSVGASGRADETQYF | TGCAGCGTTGGGGCTAGCGGGAGGGCGGATGAGACCCAGTACTTC